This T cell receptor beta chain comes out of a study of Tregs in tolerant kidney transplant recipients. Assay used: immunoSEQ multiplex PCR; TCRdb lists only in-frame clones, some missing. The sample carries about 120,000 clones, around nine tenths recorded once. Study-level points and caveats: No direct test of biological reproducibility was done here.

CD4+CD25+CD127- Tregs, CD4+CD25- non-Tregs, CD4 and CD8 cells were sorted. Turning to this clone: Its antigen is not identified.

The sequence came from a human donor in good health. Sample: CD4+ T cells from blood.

The CDR3 sequence is CASSLATGRETQYF. As DNA, the CDR3 is TGTGCCAGCAGCTTAGCGACGGGGAGGGAGACCCAGTACTTC. The chain combines TRBV7-2 with TRBJ2-5; possible D gene TRBD2, 6 bases. The CDR3 runs to 14 residues. V lost 0 bases and J 5 bases, leaving 10 bases between the germline ends. The germline gives CDR1 SGHTA, CDR2 FQGNSA.